What follows describes a single TCR beta chain. Its antigen is not identified. These data belong to a study of cytomegalovirus exposure and HLA in healthy donors. Study-wide background: About 85 million unique TCRs from HLA-typed donors were held in an early release of data. Findings and caveats of the study: In a later analysis, 17,000 or so TCR beta sequences were associated with HLA alleles at 0.05 false discovery rate. TCR beta V- and J-gene trimming, according to a later analysis, was linked to a missense DCLRE1C variant.

The study ran its PCR with 60 Vbeta and 13 Jbeta primers. Here immunoSEQ multiplex PCR was the method, and the copy in TCRdb shows in-frame clones only, minus some. Among roughly 200,000 clones listed, approximately 90% were seen once. Losses at the gene ends were 2 bases for V and 1 base for J; bases not matched to a gene: 4. The CDR3 loop spans 15 amino acids. The germline CDR1 and CDR2 sequences are SGHRS and YFSETQ. J is TRBJ2-3 and V is TRBV5-1; 7 bases agree with TRBD2. The TCR comes from a woman between 18 and 30 years old in good health and CMV-seronegative. Sequenced input: PBMCs. The CDR3 region is CASSLLSGGTDTQYF. CDR3 in DNA: TGCGCCAGCAGCTTACTAAGCGGGGGCACAGATACGCAGTATTTT.